The clone carrying this T cell receptor (beta chain) was seen only a few times. Looked up from germline, CDR1 is LGHDT and CDR2 is YNNKEL (reference sequence). There are 16 residues in the CDR3. Trimming stripped 6 bases from V and 5 bases from J, with 22 bases between. This entry comes from a study of blood T cell repertoires in COVID-19. This table comes from immunoSEQ multiplex PCR, and its TCRdb copy is limited to in-frame clones, with some not included. The sample contains 85,000 to 120,000 clones, around 90% of which appear only once. The sequence was collected from a man between 18 and 29 years old with acute or convalescent COVID-19. The sample consisted of peripheral blood. This chain connects TRBV3-1 (or the pseudogene TRBV3-2) to TRBJ1-1; a possible D gene is TRBD1 (6 bases). The CDR3 DNA reads TGTGCCAGCAGTCAAAACCCCAGTGGGACATATACTGAAGCTTTCTTT. This encodes CASSQNPSGTYTEAFF.